This TCR beta chain was identified during a study of T cell changes during pregnancy in multiple sclerosis. Trimming took off 6 bases at V and 4 bases at J, with 11 bases between the two ends. CDR3 size: 13 residues. Germline V gives CDR1 SNHLY, CDR2 FYNNEI. Assay used: immunoSEQ multiplex PCR; TCRdb lists only in-frame clones, some missing. The sample records fewer than 140,000 clones, 75% to 95% being singletons. Source: peripheral blood, taken before pregnancy. The J gene is TRBJ2-3, the V gene TRBV2; perhaps TRBD1 as D (5 bases). The sequence was obtained from a female donor with multiple sclerosis, enrolled in a pregnancy study. This chain's CDR3 is CASRHRRADTQYF. CDR3 nucleotide sequence: TGTGCCAGCAGGCACAGGCGTGCAGATACGCAGTATTTT.